The next 14 T cell receptor beta chains were all read from a single sample in a study of blood T cell repertoires in COVID-19 (dated by TCRdb to about 2020). The library was obtained by the immunoSEQ multiplex PCR assay. Entries here come from immuneACCESS through TCRdb and include only in-frame sequences with V and J called. Some clones fail to appear in such tables; in the studies checked, an unresolved V gene covers under half of the shortfall, and the cause of the remainder is unknown. Here the sample has 60,000 to 65,000 clones; approximately 84% occur a single time. Of the sample, roughly a sixth is held by the ten largest clones. Sample: peripheral blood. Every receptor here comes from a man between 60 and 75 years old with COVID-19, enrolled during active disease.

V is TRBV13 and J is TRBJ1-4; D is possibly TRBD1 (5 bases). The length of the CDR3 is 16 residues. Germline CDR1 reads PRHDT; CDR2 reads FYEKMQ (reference sequence). V shed 1 base and J shed 0 bases, with 9 bases lying between them. The CDR3 sequence is CASSLVGVTTNEKLFF. The CDR3 DNA reads TGTGCCAGCAGCTTAGTAGGGGTCACAACTAATGAAAAACTGTTTTTT.

The chain combines TRBV5-4 with TRBJ1-6, with unresolved D. There are 15 residues in the CDR3. V gave up 1 base and J gave up 10 bases, with 15 bases separating them. Per the germline V gene, CDR1 is SGHNT and CDR2 is YYREEE (reference sequence). Here the CDR3 DNA reads TGTGCCAGCAGCTTGCCAATTTGGCTGATGTCACCCCTCCACTTT. This translates into CASSLPIWLMSPLHF.

The V gene is TRBV12-2, the J gene TRBJ2-3; the D call TRBD2 from the table was never checked on the DNA. TRBV12-2 is a pseudogene segment. The CDR3 spans 14 residues. CDR3 bases: TGTGCAAGCCGCAATGGGGGGTTCACAGATACGCAGTATTTT. It is translated as CASRNGGFTDTQYF.

The V call is TRBV11-2, the J call TRBJ2-2, with D possibly TRBD1 on 6 matching bases. Germline V gives CDR1 SGHAT, CDR2 FQNNGV. There are 18 residues in the CDR3. V lost 4 bases and J 0 bases, leaving 18 bases between the germline ends. The CDR3 DNA reads as TGTGCCAGCAGCTCACTCAAGAGGGGGAGCGCGAACACCGGGGAGCTGTTTTTT. Residues: CASSSLKRGSANTGELFF.

This sequence joins TRBV2 and TRBJ1-2, with D tentatively TRBD1 (6 bases). Germline CDR1 reads SNHLY; CDR2 reads FYNNEI. The CDR3 contains 15 residues. With 4 bases removed from V and 2 bases from J, the gap between germline ends came to 14 bases. CDR3 coding DNA: TGTGCCAGCAGTGCTTCCGCAGGGGAGAACTATGGCTACACCTTC. Translating gives CASSASAGENYGYTF.

This chain links TRBV24-1 with TRBJ1-2, with 8 bases lining up with TRBD1. V trimming: 7 bases; J trimming: 0 bases; junction bases outside the gene matches: 9. The CDR3 totals 16 residues. Germline assignment: CDR1 KGHDR and CDR2 SFDVKD. The chain's CDR3 is CATSVDRGRANYGYTF. The CDR3 region has the DNA TGTGCCACCAGCGTAGACAGGGGACGAGCTAACTATGGCTACACCTTC.

The chain is built from TRBV19 and TRBJ1-5; no definite D call. V gave up 4 bases and J gave up 7 bases, with 14 bases separating them. This CDR3 is 14 amino acids long. CDR1 is LNHDA and CDR2 is SQIVND in the germline V gene (reference sequence). The CDR3 region has the DNA TGTGCCAGTAGTACGACGGGAGGTGACCAGCCCCAGCATTTT. It codes for CASSTTGGDQPQHF.

The V call is TRBV2, the J call TRBJ1-5; 10 bases match TRBD1. The germline gives CDR1 SNHLY, CDR2 FYNNEI. Trimming took 6 bases from V and 5 from J; bases not matched to a gene: 4. The CDR3 has 14 amino acids. The CDR3: CASRGDRGDQPQHF. The CDR3 DNA reads as TGTGCCAGCAGGGGGGACAGGGGCGATCAGCCCCAGCATTTT.

The chain employs TRBV6-5 and TRBJ1-1; 7 positions agree with TRBD1. Germline V CDR1 and CDR2: MNHEY, SVGAGI. The CDR3 contains 15 residues. V shed 8 bases and J 4 bases; nucleotides not matched to a gene: 13. The CDR3 DNA sequence: TGTGCCAGCCGTCCTAAGGGGGCGGAGAGCACTGAAGCTTTCTTT. Protein sequence: CASRPKGAESTEAFF.

This chain connects TRBV6-5 to TRBJ1-1; no firm D call. CDR1 is MNHEY, CDR2 SVGAGI, per germline. V gave up 6 bases and J gave up 0 bases, with 14 bases separating them. The CDR3 is 15 amino acids. The CDR3 loop reads CASSQPGRLNTEAFF. CDR3 sequence (DNA): TGTGCCAGCAGCCAACCGGGAAGACTGAACACTGAAGCTTTCTTT.

The CDR3 nucleotides read TGTGCCACCAGCGAGCCTGACAGACTGAACACTGAAGCTTTCTTT. This gives the protein CATSEPDRLNTEAFF. The chain is built from TRBV15 and TRBJ1-1; D possibly corresponds to TRBD1 (5 bases). Germline V gives CDR1 LNHNV, CDR2 YYDKDF (reference sequence). The CDR3 totals 15 residues. V was shortened by 5 bases and J by 0 bases, with 13 bases between the two germline ends.

The rearrangement joins TRBV29-1 to TRBJ2-7; 8 bases map to TRBD2. V trimming: 2 bases; J trimming: 6 bases; junction bases outside the gene matches: 9. CDR1 and CDR2 (germline): SQVTM, ANQGSEA. The CDR3 has 14 amino acids. The CDR3 protein is CSVERGRGGSEQYF. The DNA for the CDR3 is TGCAGCGTTGAAAGGGGACGGGGGGGTAGCGAGCAGTACTTC.

CDR3 in amino acids: CSANEQIEAFF. The CDR3 DNA is TGCAGTGCTAACGAACAGATTGAAGCTTTCTTT. This chain uses TRBV20-1 with TRBJ1-1; no firm D call. The V and J ends lost 4 bases and 7 bases respectively, with 10 bases between them. The CDR3 runs 11 residues. Germline V lookup: CDR1 DFQATT, CDR2 SNEGSKA (reference sequence).

The chain combines TRBV5-5 with TRBJ1-1; D unresolved. The length of the CDR3 is 14 residues. V lost 0 bases and J lost 4, with 10 bases in between. The V gene's germline CDR1 is SGHKS and CDR2 YYEKEE (reference sequence). The CDR3 reads CASSLDPTGTEAFF. The CDR3 region has the DNA TGTGCCAGCAGCTTGGACCCAACTGGCACTGAAGCTTTCTTT.